The next 15 T cell receptor beta chains were all read from a single sample in a study of shared clonotypes between healthy human individuals. Here immunoSEQ multiplex PCR was the method, and the copy in TCRdb shows in-frame clones only, minus some. The data contain a few hundred thousand clones, about 96% of them singletons. Material for sequencing was naive CD4+ T cells sorted from blood. Documented subset: CD45RA+ positively selected. Source of these receptors: a woman younger than 45 in good health.

The CDR3 here is CASSYRDRGGKLFF. CDR3 bases: TGTGCCAGCAGTTACCGGGACAGGGGAGGGAAACTGTTTTTT. The chain has TRBV6-6 and TRBJ1-4; 10 bases fit TRBD1. CDR1 is MNHNY and CDR2 is SVGAGI in the germline V gene (reference sequence). The CDR3 spans 14 residues. With V trimmed by 2 bases and J by 11 bases, 5 bases remained unmatched.

The chain links TRBV6-5 to TRBJ2-5; 7 bases are shared with TRBD1. Germline V gives CDR1 MNHEY, CDR2 SVGAGI. The CDR3 covers 14 residues. The V gene end was trimmed by 6 bases and the J gene end by 5 bases; junction bases not matched to a gene: 9. The chain's CDR3 is CASRPLGTVETQYF. CDR3 nucleotides: TGTGCCAGCAGACCACTCGGGACAGTGGAGACCCAGTACTTC.

The rearrangement joins TRBV28 to TRBJ2-5; D not certain. The end of the DNA aligns better with TRBJ2-7, so the J call may be wrong. The V gene's germline CDR1 is MDHEN and CDR2 SYDVKM. This CDR3 has 12 amino acids. CDR3 sequence (DNA): TGTGCCAGCAGTTCGACGGAGTACGAGCAGTACTTC. Amino acid sequence: CASSSTEYEQYF.

This sequence joins TRBV5-5 and TRBJ2-5; D unresolved. V was cut by 0 bases and J by 4 bases, with 7 bases left in between. The length of the CDR3 is 13 residues. CDR1 is SGHKS, CDR2 YYEKEE, per germline (reference sequence). The CDR3, as DNA: TGTGCCAGCAGCTTGGAAGGGTTAGAGACCCAGTACTTC. As protein: CASSLEGLETQYF.

The gene calls are TRBV7-7 and TRBJ1-1; D remains unclear. Germline V gene sequence: CDR1 SSHAT, CDR2 FNYEAQ (reference sequence). The CDR3 spans 14 residues. Deletions cut 4 bases from V and 10 bases from J, with 19 bases between. The CDR3 is CASSSSERTFRAFF. The CDR3 nucleotides are TGTGCCAGCAGCTCATCCGAAAGAACATTTCGAGCTTTCTTT.

This clone has only a few counts. The chain combines TRBV28 with TRBJ2-7, with 8 nucleotides matching TRBD1. V was pared by 6 bases and J by 10 bases, with 8 bases of the junction left unmatched. Germline V gives CDR1 MDHEN, CDR2 SYDVKM. CDR3 length: 12 amino acids. CDR3 loop: CASRSRGRGQYF. DNA for the CDR3: TGTGCCAGCAGAAGCAGGGGGCGCGGTCAGTACTTC. Variable domain in full (rest from reference TRBV28 and TRBJ2-7): DVKVTQSSRYLVKRTGEKVFLECVQDMDHENMFWYRQDPGLGLRLIYFSYDVKMKEKGDIPEGYSVSREKKERFSLILESASTNQTSMYLCASRSRGRGQYFGPGTRLTVT.

The V call is TRBV27, the J call TRBJ1-4, with 7 bases matching TRBD1. J gave up 8 bases and V 4 bases, and 4 bases lay outside the gene matches. The V gene's germline CDR1 is MNHEY and CDR2 SMNVEV (reference sequence). The length of the CDR3 is 13 residues. CDR3 region: CASSWTGGEKLFF. CDR3 nucleotide sequence: TGTGCCAGCAGTTGGACAGGTGGCGAAAAACTGTTTTTT.

This clone was seen once. V is TRBV28 and J is TRBJ1-3; D is uncertain. CDR3 length equals 17 residues. Germline V gives CDR1 MDHEN, CDR2 SYDVKM. The ends were cut back, 5 bases at V and 0 bases at J, with 17 bases in the middle. The CDR3 nucleotides are TGTGCCAGCAGTCAACCCTACCCGGGGAACTCTGGAAACACCATATATTTT. The encoded protein is CASSQPYPGNSGNTIYF.

V is TRBV9 and J is TRBJ2-2, with D possibly matching TRBD2 (6 bases). CDR3 length equals 15 residues. With 1 base removed from V and 5 bases from J, the gap between germline ends came to 12 bases. The germline V gene has CDR1 SGDLS and CDR2 YYNGEE. The CDR3 DNA reads as TGTGCCAGCAGCGTATGGGCTAGCGAGACCGGGGAGCTGTTTTTT. Translation gives CASSVWASETGELFF.

This clone came up once. In the same sample, other DNA sequences code for this CDR3. Here the CDR3 reads CASSLDRSSYNEQFF. The CDR3 coding sequence is TGCGCCAGCAGCTTGGATAGGAGCTCCTACAATGAGCAGTTCTTC. This chain connects TRBV5-1 to TRBJ2-1; D unresolved. With 0 bases removed from V and 0 bases from J, the gap between germline ends came to 7 bases. Germline-derived CDR1 and CDR2 are SGHRS and YFSETQ. The CDR3 contains 15 residues.

The chain recombines TRBV4-2 with TRBJ2-7; 7 bases agree with TRBD2. CDR3 length equals 14 residues. V shed 2 bases and J 4 bases; nucleotides not matched to a gene: 5. CDR1 is LGHNA and CDR2 is YNFKEQ in the germline V gene. The DNA for the CDR3 is TGTGCCAGCAGCCAAAGCGGGACCTCATACGAGCAGTACTTC. It specifies CASSQSGTSYEQYF.

J is TRBJ2-1 and V is TRBV6-1; 9 positions agree with TRBD2. CDR3 length: 15 residues. V shed 3 bases, J shed 6 bases, and the junction held 6 bases outside the gene matches. Germline lookup yields CDR1 MNHNS and CDR2 SASEGT. Here the CDR3 reads CASSDLAGFTNEQFF. The CDR3 DNA is TGTGCCAGCAGTGACCTAGCGGGATTTACCAATGAGCAGTTCTTC.

This chain uses TRBV29-1 with TRBJ2-7; D may match TRBD1 or TRBD2 (5 bases each). There are 13 residues in the CDR3. V lost 5 bases, J lost 6 bases, and 17 bases lay in between. CDR1 SQVTM and CDR2 ANQGSEA come from the germline V gene. The CDR3 coding sequence is TGCAGCGTTAGTCGGCCAGGGAGTAGCGAGCAGTACTTC. Protein: CSVSRPGSSEQYF.

The V and J genes are TRBV5-8 and TRBJ2-1; 8 bases agree with TRBD1. The V gene's germline CDR1 is SGHTS and CDR2 YDEGEE. The CDR3 length is 13 residues. The V segment lost 4 bases and the J segment 10 bases; nucleotides outside the gene matches: 7. The CDR3 protein is CASSPDRGYEQFF. CDR3 coding DNA: TGTGCCAGCAGCCCCGACAGGGGCTACGAGCAGTTCTTC.

As DNA, the CDR3 is TGTGCCAGCAGTGAAGTTTGGAAGGGTTCTAGCGGGAGTTACGAGCAGTACTTC. Residues: CASSEVWKGSSGSYEQYF. The J gene is TRBJ2-7, the V gene TRBV6-1; 10 nucleotides align to TRBD2. V shed 1 base, J shed 4 bases, and the junction held 13 bases outside the gene matches. CDR1 is MNHNS and CDR2 is SASEGT in the germline V gene. The CDR3 is 18 amino acids.